This T cell receptor (beta chain) was sequenced during a study of shared clonotypes between healthy human individuals. The wider study: The donors, two women and a few men, were aged 18 to 49.

Splitting of each subset's genomic DNA was done evenly across several immunoSEQ plates. Some clones are missing from TCRdb's copy, which holds only in-frame ones; the method was immunoSEQ multiplex PCR. The sample holds some 1.1 million clones; roughly 80% are singletons and the top ten take roughly 0.9%. In the case of this clone: Antigen specificity is unknown.

The ends lost 1 base at V and 0 bases at J; junction bases unmatched: 7. Germline V CDR1 and CDR2: KGHSH, LQKENI. The CDR3 extends over 17 amino acids. Study-wide findings and caveats: An anticipated effect of sequencing depth on clonotype sharing among donors was recognized. Naive subsets usually exceeded memory subsets in estimated richness.

The rearrangement links TRBV18 to TRBJ2-7; the match to TRBD1 covers 9 bases. The sequenced sample was memory CD4+ T cells from PBMCs. Subset indicated: CD45RA-negative fraction. The TCR comes from a man between 18 and 29 years old in good health. Some clones in this sample may be carry-over from other donors' samples. CDR3 protein: CASSPRNSGQGSYEQYF. Here the CDR3 DNA reads TGTGCCAGCTCACCACGCAACTCGGGACAGGGCTCCTACGAGCAGTACTTC. Full variable domain (outside the CDR3, taken from reference TRBV18 and TRBJ2-7): NAGVMQNPRHLVRRRGQEARLRCSPMKGHSHVYWYRQLPEEGLKFMVYLQKENIIDESGMPKERFSAEFPKEGPSILRIQQVVRGDSAAYFCASSPRNSGQGSYEQYFGPGTRLTVT.